The entry below describes one T cell receptor beta chain. The TCRbeta library was prepared with unique molecular identifiers. TCRdb used MiXCR to reprocess the PCR reads, holding one entry per CDR3 protein. Of approximately 420,000 distinct CDR3 sequences in the sample, approximately 10% were seen once. Trimming removed 4 bases at V and 1 base at J, with 18 bases between. This CDR3 is 16 amino acids long. CDR1 and CDR2 (germline): DFQATT, SNEGSKA (reference sequence). The data belong to a study of T-cell reconstitution after alpha-beta-depleted transplantation in children. The chain carries TRBV20-1 and TRBJ2-3; D is uncertain. This material consisted of PBMCs from the stem cell graft donor, taken from the stem cell graft. The clonotype originates from a human donor who donated a stem cell graft to a child with acute myeloid leukemia. CDR3 nucleotides: TGCAGTGCTAAGAATGTTGCAGGATGGGGCACAGATACGCAGTATTTT. Translating it yields CSAKNVAGWGTDTQYF.